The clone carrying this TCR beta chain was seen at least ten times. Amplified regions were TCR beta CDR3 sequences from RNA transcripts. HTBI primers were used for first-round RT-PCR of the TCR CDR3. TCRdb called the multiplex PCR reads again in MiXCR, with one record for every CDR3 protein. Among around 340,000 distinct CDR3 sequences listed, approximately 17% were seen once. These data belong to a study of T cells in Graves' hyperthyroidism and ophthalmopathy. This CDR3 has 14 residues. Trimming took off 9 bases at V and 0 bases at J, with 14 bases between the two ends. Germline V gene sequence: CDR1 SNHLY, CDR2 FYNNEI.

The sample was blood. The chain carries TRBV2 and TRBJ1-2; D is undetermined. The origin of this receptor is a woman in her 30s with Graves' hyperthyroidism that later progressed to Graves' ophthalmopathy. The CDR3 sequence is CASQRNIANYGYTF. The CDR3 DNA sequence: TGTGCCAGTCAACGCAACATAGCTAACTATGGCTACACCTTC. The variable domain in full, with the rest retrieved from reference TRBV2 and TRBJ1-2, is EPEVTQTPSHQVTQMGQEVILRCVPISNHLYFYWYRQILGQKVEFLVSFYNNEISEKSEIFDDQFSVERPDGSNFTLKIRSTKLEDSAMYFCASQRNIANYGYTFGSGTRLTVV.